Shown below are 5 T cell receptor beta chains from a single sample sequenced in a study of blood T cell repertoires in COVID-19. Assay: immunoSEQ multiplex PCR; the TCRdb copy retains only in-frame clones and omits some. The sample lists around 400,000 clones; roughly 88% were seen once. Sequenced material: PBMCs or T cells enriched from blood (not recorded which). These receptors came from a woman aged 18 to 35 who had been exposed to COVID-19.

The chain has TRBV27 and TRBJ1-6; 9 bases fit TRBD1. The germline V gene encodes CDR1 MNHEY and CDR2 SMNVEV (reference sequence). The J segment lost 0 bases and the V segment lost 3 bases, leaving 15 bases of the junction unmatched. CDR3 length equals 21 residues. In nucleotides, the CDR3 is TGTGCCAGCAGTTTCATAGGGTTCGACAGGGGGGCAAGCTCCTATAATTCACCCCTCCACTTT. Amino acids: CASSFIGFDRGASSYNSPLHF.

This chain connects TRBV2 to TRBJ2-7, with D unclear. Germline lookup yields CDR1 SNHLY and CDR2 FYNNEI. This CDR3 has 14 residues. V was shortened by 3 bases and J by 0 bases, with 9 bases between the two germline ends. The CDR3 DNA is TGTGCCAGCAGTGACGTTCCGAGCTCCTACGAGCAGTACTTC. Translated: CASSDVPSSYEQYF.

The rearrangement links TRBV5-1 to TRBJ2-5, with TRBD2 identical over 12 bases. This CDR3 is built from 15 residues. The V gene's germline CDR1 is SGHRS and CDR2 YFSETQ. The ends lost 3 bases at V and 4 bases at J; junction bases unmatched: 4. CDR3 sequence reads: CASSSGLAGIETQYF. The CDR3 DNA follows: TGCGCCAGCAGCTCCGGACTAGCGGGGATAGAGACCCAGTACTTC.

The chain recombines TRBV28 with TRBJ2-7; TRBD1 agrees at 9 bases. The CDR3 loop spans 15 amino acids. Germline CDR1 is MDHEN and CDR2 is SYDVKM. V lost 7 bases, J lost 7 bases, and 14 bases stayed unmatched. The CDR3 loop reads CASNTPGQGVREQYF. The CDR3 DNA sequence: TGTGCCAGCAACACGCCGGGACAGGGCGTACGGGAGCAGTACTTC.

The chain's CDR3 is CASSQEQEAEMETQYF. In DNA, the CDR3 is TGTGCCAGCAGCCAAGAGCAAGAGGCAGAAATGGAGACCCAGTACTTC. The rearrangement uses TRBV14 and TRBJ2-5; no firm D call. The V gene lost 0 bases and the J gene lost 5 bases, with 16 bases spanning the gap. The CDR3 has 16 amino acids. Germline CDR1 and CDR2: SGHDN and FVKESK.